A single sample gave rise to the 24 T cell receptor beta chains below, sequenced in a study of shared clonotypes between healthy human individuals (dated by TCRdb to about 2020). Receptors were amplified or captured by the immunoSEQ multiplex PCR assay. TCRdb holds this immuneACCESS table with in-frame rearrangements only. Some clones are missing; in checked studies, unresolved V genes explain under half, and the rest has no known cause. The sample contains 400,000 to 500,000 clones, 79% of them found a single time. 12% of the sample belongs to the ten largest clones. Sequencing used PBMCs. All receptors derive from a woman between 40 and 55 years old in good health. Some clones in this sample may be carry-over from other donors' samples.

This sequence joins TRBV19 and TRBJ2-3, with D unresolved. Trimming took off 6 bases at V and 3 bases at J, with 16 bases between the two ends. The germline V gene encodes CDR1 LNHDA and CDR2 SQIVND (reference sequence). This CDR3 region has 15 residues. CDR3 residues: CASSSTAGRTDTQYF. CDR3 sequence (DNA): TGTGCCAGTAGCTCCACGGCAGGACGGACAGATACGCAGTATTTT.

The V call is TRBV28, the J call TRBJ2-5; possibly TRBD1 for D (6 bases). The CDR3 runs 15 residues. V was cut by 6 bases and J by 1 base, with 15 bases left in between. The germline CDR1 and CDR2 sequences are MDHEN and SYDVKM. For the CDR3, the DNA is TGTGCCAGCAGCCTGGTAGGGGGATTCCAAGAGACCCAGTACTTC. Encoded protein: CASSLVGGFQETQYF.

The chain couples TRBV27 to TRBJ2-7; 7 bases fit TRBD1. Germline V gene data show CDR1 as MNHEY and CDR2 as SMNVEV (reference sequence). This CDR3 has 18 amino acids. The junction had 15 bases not matched to a gene; V was cut back by 4 bases and J by 0 bases. The CDR3 DNA follows: TGTGCCAGCAGTTCCATCCTTACACAGGGGCGGGCCTCCTACGAGCAGTACTTC. Amino acids: CASSSILTQGRASYEQYF.

This chain joins TRBV30 and TRBJ2-5, with TRBD1 matching over 8 bases. Germline-derived CDR1 and CDR2 are GTSNPN and SVGIG (reference sequence). With V trimmed by 0 bases and J by 4 bases, 7 bases remained unmatched. The CDR3 has 15 residues. DNA for the CDR3: TGTGCCTGGAGTGTAGGACAGGGTGATTTAGAGACCCAGTACTTC. It encodes CAWSVGQGDLETQYF. Filled out from reference TRBV30 and TRBJ2-5, the complete variable domain reads SQTIHQWPATLVQPVGSPLSLECTVEGTSNPNLYWYRQAAGRGLQLLFYSVGIGQISSEVPQNLSASRPQDRQFILSSKKLLLSDSGFYLCAWSVGQGDLETQYFGPGTRLLVL.

Only a few counts were recorded for this clone. V usage is TRBV7-8 and J usage is TRBJ1-2, with D tentatively TRBD1 (5 bases). The CDR3 length is 11 residues. Trimming took 1 base from V and 11 from J, leaving 8 bases between them. Per germline, CDR1 SGHVS and CDR2 FQNEAQ. The chain's CDR3 is CASSLGPGYTF. Written as DNA, the CDR3 is TGTGCCAGCAGCTTAGGTCCAGGGTACACCTTC.

The gene calls are TRBV9 and TRBJ2-2; either TRBD1 or TRBD2 may fit D (5 bases each). The CDR3 extends over 15 amino acids. Per germline, CDR1 SGDLS and CDR2 YYNGEE. V was pared by 0 bases and J by 5 bases, with 11 bases between. CDR3 amino acids: CASSVAFRETGELFF. CDR3 DNA: TGTGCCAGCAGCGTAGCTTTCAGGGAGACCGGGGAGCTGTTTTTT.

This chain connects TRBV28 to TRBJ1-2; D uncertain. CDR3 size: 12 residues. V lost 5 bases and J 3 bases, leaving 7 bases between the germline ends. Germline CDR1 is MDHEN and CDR2 is SYDVKM. The CDR3 coding sequence is TGTGCCAGCAGTGTGCCTCACTATGGCTACACCTTC. Protein: CASSVPHYGYTF.

This clone was counted a few times. The V gene is TRBV7-3, the J gene TRBJ2-1; 10 bases align to TRBD2. This CDR3 spans 15 amino acids. V gave up 2 bases and J gave up 8 bases; unmatched junction bases: 6. Germline V gives CDR1 SGHTA, CDR2 FQGTGA. CDR3 loop: CASSLLLAGVDEQFF. In DNA form, the CDR3 reads TGTGCCAGCAGCTTACTTCTAGCGGGAGTAGATGAGCAGTTCTTC.

This clone was detected only a few times. V is TRBV30 and J is TRBJ2-7, with D possibly TRBD1 on 6 matching bases. The CDR3 is 15 residues long. Germline V lookup: CDR1 GTSNPN, CDR2 SVGIG (reference sequence). V gave up 3 bases and J gave up 1 base, with 16 bases separating them. The CDR3 sequence is CAWRATGQVSYEQYF. DNA for the CDR3: TGTGCCTGGAGGGCAACAGGGCAGGTGTCCTACGAGCAGTACTTC.

A note on this clone: It may be a read error: a sequence one base away is much more abundant. The chain carries TRBV5-5 and TRBJ2-1, with D possibly being TRBD1 (6 bases). Deletions cut 3 bases from V and 5 bases from J, with 9 bases between. CDR1 and CDR2 from the germline V gene are SGHKS and YYEKEE (reference sequence). This CDR3 is built from 13 residues. For the CDR3, the DNA is TGTGCCAGCAGCTCCGGACAGCACAATGAGCAGTTCTTC. Translated, it gives CASSSGQHNEQFF.

The chain joins TRBV30 to TRBJ1-3; no reliable D call. The germline CDR1 and CDR2 sequences are GTSNPN and SVGIG (reference sequence). This CDR3 is 14 amino acids long. V dropped 2 bases and J dropped 2 bases, with 10 bases sitting between them. In DNA, the CDR3 is TGTGCCTGGAGTCCAGACAATCCTGGAAACACCATATATTTT. Translating gives CAWSPDNPGNTIYF.

The chain recombines TRBV28 with TRBJ2-3, with D perhaps TRBD1 (6 bases). The CDR3 is 13 residues long. The V gene lost 11 bases and the J gene lost 1 base, with 13 bases spanning the gap. Germline V lookup: CDR1 MDHEN, CDR2 SYDVKM. This CDR3 is CAVEQGRTDTQYF. In DNA, the CDR3 is TGTGCCGTCGAACAGGGACGCACAGATACGCAGTATTTT.

The CDR3 sequence is CASSLVGTSYEQYF. The CDR3 DNA reads TGTGCCAGCAGCTTAGTAGGGACCAGCTACGAGCAGTACTTC. This sequence joins TRBV11-2 and TRBJ2-7; the D gene could be TRBD1 or TRBD2 (5 bases each). There are 14 residues in the CDR3. V was trimmed by 1 base and J by 3 bases, leaving 10 bases between them. In germline, CDR1 is SGHAT, CDR2 FQNNGV. The whole variable domain, filled in from reference TRBV11-2 and TRBJ2-7, reads EAGVAQSPRYKIIEKRQSVAFWCNPISGHATLYWYQQILGQGPKLLIQFQNNGVVDDSQLPKDRFSAERLKGVDSTLKIQPAKLEDSAVYLCASSLVGTSYEQYFGPGTRLTVT.

The chain has TRBV27 and TRBJ2-7; 7 nucleotides agree with TRBD2. V lost 4 bases and J lost 5; bases outside the gene matches: 11. The CDR3 runs to 15 residues. Germline-derived CDR1 and CDR2 are MNHEY and SMNVEV (reference sequence). CDR3 sequence (DNA): TGTGCCAGCAGTTCCCGGGCGGGAGAGAGTAACGAGCAGTACTTC. This sequence encodes CASSSRAGESNEQYF.

This chain connects TRBV27 to TRBJ2-1, with D perhaps TRBD1 (6 bases). CDR1 is MNHEY and CDR2 is SMNVEV in the germline V gene (reference sequence). Trimming took 6 bases from V and 4 from J, leaving 13 bases between them. The CDR3 is 14 amino acids. In nucleotides, the CDR3 is TGTGCCAGCAGACCGGGACAAAGGTACAATGAGCAGTTCTTC. Its translation: CASRPGQRYNEQFF.

J is TRBJ2-3 and V is TRBV5-1; 15 nucleotides align to TRBD2. The CDR3 consists of 17 residues. Unmatched junction bases numbered 5, after V lost 4 bases and J lost 2 bases. Germline CDR1 is SGHRS and CDR2 is YFSETQ. CDR3 residues: CASSRGLAGGSTDTQYF. CDR3 sequence (DNA): TGCGCCAGCAGCAGGGGACTAGCGGGAGGTTCCACAGATACGCAGTATTTT.

The sample holds a few counts of this clone. The chain couples TRBV7-3 to TRBJ1-1; 7 nucleotides match TRBD1. The ends lost 5 bases at V and 8 bases at J; junction bases unmatched: 8. CDR1 is SGHTA and CDR2 is FQGTGA in the germline V gene. The CDR3 totals 13 residues. CDR3 bases: TGTGCCAGCAGCGCAACAGGGGATGGAGAAGCTTTCTTT. It translates to CASSATGDGEAFF.

This rearrangement joins TRBV18 to TRBJ2-5; D may be TRBD2 (6 bases). The length of the CDR3 is 14 residues. Germline V CDR1 and CDR2: KGHSH, LQKENI. Trimming shortened V by 4 bases and J by 5 bases, and 14 bases separated the two germline ends. The CDR3 DNA sequence: TGTGCCAGCTCACTCCAGGGAGGTGGCGAGACCCAGTACTTC. It codes for CASSLQGGGETQYF.

The rearrangement joins TRBV30 to TRBJ2-3; 8 bases align to TRBD2. Germline-derived CDR1 and CDR2 are GTSNPN and SVGIG (reference sequence). V trimming: 7 bases; J trimming: 0 bases; junction bases outside the gene matches: 3. CDR3 length: 13 residues. The chain's CDR3 is CAFSGASTDTQYF. The CDR3 bases are TGTGCCTTTAGCGGGGCCAGCACAGATACGCAGTATTTT.

The chain combines TRBV27 with TRBJ2-1; 12 nucleotides match TRBD2. With 6 bases clipped from V and 6 bases from J, the junction kept 3 bases outside the gene matches. CDR3 length: 14 residues. Germline loops: CDR1 MNHEY, CDR2 SMNVEV (reference sequence). CDR3 DNA sequence: TGTGCCAGCAGGGGACTAGCGGGCTCCAATGAGCAGTTCTTC. This encodes CASRGLAGSNEQFF.

There are many counts of this clone. The V gene is TRBV28, the J gene TRBJ2-7; the D gene is possibly TRBD2 (6 bases). The CDR3 contains 16 residues. V was cut by 7 bases and J by 3 bases, with 22 bases left in between. CDR1 is MDHEN and CDR2 is SYDVKM in the germline V gene. DNA for the CDR3: TGTGCCAGCACCACTACCAGGCTAGCGAGGAACTACGAGCAGTACTTC. Its translation is CASTTTRLARNYEQYF.

There are a few counts of this clone. The J gene is TRBJ2-7, the V gene TRBV2; no clear D gene. The CDR3 contains 12 residues. V was clipped by 4 bases and J by 4 bases, with 8 bases between them. Per germline, CDR1 SNHLY and CDR2 FYNNEI. The CDR3 is CASSGLSYEQYF. In nucleotides, the CDR3 is TGTGCCAGCAGTGGATTGTCTTACGAGCAGTACTTC.

The gene calls are TRBV5-1 and TRBJ2-3; D may be TRBD2 (6 bases). Germline values: CDR1 SGHRS, CDR2 YFSETQ. The CDR3 has 15 residues. V was cut by 5 bases and J by 2 bases, with 15 bases left in between. The DNA for the CDR3 is TGCGCCAGCAGTGGCCGACTAGGGGTCACAGATACGCAGTATTTT. It translates to CASSGRLGVTDTQYF.

This chain uses TRBV19 with TRBJ1-2; the match to TRBD1 covers 8 bases. V was pared by 3 bases and J by 8 bases, with 8 bases of the junction left unmatched. In germline, CDR1 is LNHDA, CDR2 SQIVND (reference sequence). The CDR3 has 14 amino acids. The CDR3 loop reads CASSIIGQGFGYTF. The DNA of the CDR3 is TGTGCCAGTAGTATTATAGGACAGGGCTTCGGCTACACCTTC. Full variable domain (rest looked up from reference TRBV19 and TRBJ1-2): DGGITQSPKYLFRKEGQNVTLSCEQNLNHDAMYWYRQDPGQGLRLIYYSQIVNDFQKGDIAEGYSVSREKKESFPLTVTSAQKNPTAFYLCASSIIGQGFGYTFGSGTRLTVV.